This passage covers 28 T cell receptor beta chains from one sample sequenced in a study of T cell responses to AZD1222 COVID-19 vaccine (dated by TCRdb to the early 2020s). The sample's time point label, in plain terms: baseline before first vaccination. Receptor libraries were prepared by the immunoSEQ multiplex PCR assay. TCRdb's version of the immuneACCESS table is confined to in-frame rearrangements and falls short of the full clone set. An unresolved V gene accounts for under half of the shortfall where checked; the remainder is of unknown origin. This sample gives about 150,000 clones in total; roughly nine tenths of them show up just once. Clones ranked in the top ten supply 4.5% to 6% of the sample. Sequencing was performed on peripheral blood, taken on day 0 of AZD1222 vaccination. The receptors shown here come from an adult in good health.

Remarks on this clone: This sample also contains other DNA sequences that code for the same CDR3. The chain employs TRBV20-1 and TRBJ2-7, with 12 bases aligning to TRBD2. CDR1 DFQATT and CDR2 SNEGSKA come from the germline V gene (reference sequence). The trim removed 3 bases at V and 1 base at J, leaving 10 bases unmatched. This CDR3 comprises 17 residues. The CDR3 is CSASGPGLAGPSYEQYF. The CDR3 coding sequence is TGCAGTGCTAGTGGACCGGGACTAGCGGGCCCATCCTACGAGCAGTACTTC.

The chain couples TRBV9 to TRBJ2-7, with 9 bases identical to TRBD2. V lost 0 bases and J lost 2; bases outside the gene matches: 3. CDR1 is SGDLS, CDR2 YYNGEE, per germline. The CDR3 has 15 residues. The CDR3 sequence is CASSVGASGAYEQYF. As DNA, the CDR3 is TGTGCCAGCAGCGTAGGGGCTAGCGGGGCCTACGAGCAGTACTTC.

This clone has more than one count but fewer than ten. This chain links TRBV7-3 with TRBJ1-5; D may be TRBD1 (5 bases). This CDR3 is 16 amino acids long. The V end lost 5 bases, the J end lost 5 bases, and 19 bases lay between the germline ends. From germline, CDR1 is SGHTA and CDR2 FQGTGA. CDR3 nucleotide sequence: TGTGCCAGCAGCCACCCCTTTCCCGCCAGGGATCAGCCCCAGCATTTT. Translated, it gives CASSHPFPARDQPQHF.

The V gene is TRBV11-2, the J gene TRBJ1-2; no firm D call. Germline values: CDR1 SGHAT, CDR2 FQNNGV. The CDR3 contains 11 residues. Trimming took off 2 bases at V and 4 bases at J, with 2 bases between the two ends. CDR3 DNA: TGTGCCAGCAGCTTAATCTATGGCTACACCTTC. Protein: CASSLIYGYTF.

The J gene is TRBJ1-5, the V gene TRBV7-3; no reliable D call. The CDR3 totals 11 residues. Per the germline V gene, CDR1 is SGHTA and CDR2 is FQGTGA. V dropped 3 bases and J dropped 6 bases, with 3 bases sitting between them. Written as DNA, the CDR3 is TGTGCCAGCAGCTTCGGTCAGCCCCAGCATTTT. Amino acids: CASSFGQPQHF.

The rearrangement joins TRBV19 to TRBJ2-3, with D perhaps TRBD1 (5 bases). In germline, CDR1 is LNHDA, CDR2 SQIVND (reference sequence). V was shortened by 6 bases and J by 0 bases, with 7 bases between the two germline ends. The CDR3 is 13 amino acids. The CDR3 bases are TGTGCCAGTAGAGCAGGGAGCACAGATACGCAGTATTTT. Translation: CASRAGSTDTQYF.

The chain carries TRBV6-1 and TRBJ1-2; 7 nucleotides agree with TRBD1. The CDR3 extends over 14 amino acids. Germline loops: CDR1 MNHNS, CDR2 SASEGT. The V and J ends lost 2 bases and 4 bases, in that order; junction bases with no gene match: 4. CDR3 nucleotides: TGTGCCAGCAGTGAACAGGGGGTAATCTATGGCTACACCTTC. Translating gives CASSEQGVIYGYTF.

The count of this clone is one. V is TRBV6-5 and J is TRBJ1-6; possible D gene TRBD1, 6 bases. Trimming left V 0 bases short and J 10 bases short, with 16 bases between. This CDR3 has 16 residues. The germline gives CDR1 MNHEY, CDR2 SVGAGI. The DNA of the CDR3 is TGTGCCAGCAGTTACTCGCGACAGGCTCGAGGGTCACCCCTCCACTTT. This codes for CASSYSRQARGSPLHF.

The V call is TRBV7-2, the J call TRBJ1-5; tentatively, D is TRBD1 (6 bases). This CDR3 region has 16 residues. CDR1 SGHTA and CDR2 FQGNSA come from the germline V gene. Trimming shortened V by 5 bases and J by 3 bases, and 17 bases separated the two germline ends. CDR3 sequence (DNA): TGTGCCAGCAGCCCAAATACAGGGTTGCCCAATCAGCCCCAGCATTTT. Amino acid sequence: CASSPNTGLPNQPQHF. Using reference TRBV7-2 and TRBJ1-5 for the parts outside the CDR3, the full variable domain is GAGVSQSPSNKVTEKGKDVELRCDPISGHTALYWYRQSLGQGLEFLIYFQGNSAPDKSGLPSDRFSAERTGGSVSTLTIQRTQQEDSAVYLCASSPNTGLPNQPQHFGDGTRLSIL.

This clone was seen a handful of times. The sample has other DNA sequences that encode this CDR3 too. V is TRBV27 and J is TRBJ2-7; 11 bases agree with TRBD1. CDR3 length equals 15 residues. After removal of 0 bases from V and 6 bases from J, the junction contained 4 bases not matched to a gene. Germline lookup yields CDR1 MNHEY and CDR2 SMNVEV (reference sequence). CDR3 sequence: CASSLSGGTGGEQYF. In DNA, the CDR3 is TGTGCCAGCAGTTTATCGGGGGGGACAGGGGGCGAGCAGTACTTC.

CDR3 sequence reads: CASSHRDRSTDTQYF. The CDR3 DNA reads as TGTGCCAGCAGCCACCGGGACAGGAGCACAGATACGCAGTATTTT. The chain couples TRBV5-4 to TRBJ2-3; 8 nucleotides align to TRBD1. This CDR3 is built from 15 residues. CDR1 and CDR2 from the germline V gene are SGHNT and YYREEE (reference sequence). V lost 4 bases to trimming and J lost 0 bases; unmatched junction nucleotides: 4.

The chain is built from TRBV2 and TRBJ1-1; D remains ambiguous. Germline V lookup: CDR1 SNHLY, CDR2 FYNNEI. The CDR3 is made up of 13 amino acids. Between the trimmed V and J ends, which lost 5 bases and 6 bases, there was a span of 13 bases. CDR3 sequence (DNA): TGTGCCAGCAGTTTTACGCCCGATCCTGAAGCTTTCTTT. Translated: CASSFTPDPEAFF.

The chain combines TRBV12-3 or TRBV12-4 with TRBJ2-5; D not resolved. Trimming cost V 7 bases and J 9 bases, with 15 bases left between them. There are 12 residues in the CDR3. The CDR3 nucleotides read TGTGCCAGCACCAACCGCCGGTCGGCCCAGTACTTC. Its translation is CASTNRRSAQYF.

This chain uses TRBV2 with TRBJ1-1; D remains unclear. CDR1 is SNHLY and CDR2 is FYNNEI in the germline V gene. V shed 1 base and J shed 5 bases, with 8 bases lying between them. This CDR3 spans 13 amino acids. The CDR3 spells CASSEEGRTEAFF. The CDR3 DNA follows: TGTGCCAGCAGTGAAGAGGGCCGGACTGAAGCTTTCTTT.

The rearrangement joins TRBV15 to TRBJ2-1; TRBD2 might be the D (6 bases). CDR1 LNHNV and CDR2 YYDKDF come from the germline V gene (reference sequence). Between the trimmed V and J ends, which lost 5 bases and 5 bases, there was a span of 25 bases. This CDR3 has 18 amino acids. CDR3 region: CATSPSRAGYTLNNEQFF. CDR3 nucleotides: TGTGCCACCAGCCCATCACGGGCGGGATATACCCTAAACAATGAGCAGTTCTTC.

V and J are TRBV11-3 and TRBJ2-2; D is undetermined. CDR1 and CDR2 (germline): SGHNT, YENEEA. The CDR3 runs to 15 residues. V lost 8 bases and J lost 5, with 18 bases in between. CDR3 in DNA: TGTGCCAGCCGGGCTTTTTTGGGGAATACCGGGGAGCTGTTTTTT. Protein: CASRAFLGNTGELFF.

V is TRBV7-2 and J is TRBJ2-5; TRBD2 matches 10 bases. Trimming removed 5 bases from V and 3 bases from J; junction bases left unmatched: 18. The CDR3 is made up of 19 amino acids. Germline loops: CDR1 SGHTA, CDR2 FQGNSA. The CDR3 spells CASSTHLAGVFSQKETQYF. The CDR3 nucleotides read TGTGCCAGCAGCACGCACCTAGCGGGAGTCTTCTCGCAAAAAGAGACCCAGTACTTC. Full variable domain (missing parts from reference TRBV7-2 and TRBJ2-5): GAGVSQSPSNKVTEKGKDVELRCDPISGHTALYWYRQSLGQGLEFLIYFQGNSAPDKSGLPSDRFSAERTGGSVSTLTIQRTQQEDSAVYLCASSTHLAGVFSQKETQYFGPGTRLLVL.

The rearrangement uses TRBV23-1 and TRBJ2-7; D is possibly TRBD2 (5 bases). TRBV23-1 has ORF status, its function being uncertain. The CDR3 has 14 residues. V dropped 0 bases and J dropped 2 bases, with 8 bases sitting between them. This chain's CDR3 is CASSQSMGAYEQYF. The CDR3, as DNA: TGCGCCAGCAGTCAATCGATGGGAGCCTACGAGCAGTACTTC.

V is TRBV5-4 and J is TRBJ2-3, with 9 bases fitting TRBD2. There are 15 residues in the CDR3. CDR1 is SGHNT and CDR2 is YYREEE in the germline V gene (reference sequence). V was pared by 1 base and J by 6 bases, with 6 bases of the junction left unmatched. CDR3 protein: CASSLLAGYSDTQYF. CDR3 bases: TGTGCCAGCAGCTTGCTAGCGGGATATTCGGATACGCAGTATTTT.

The chain joins TRBV7-6 to TRBJ1-3, with TRBD1 matching over 8 bases. Germline V lookup: CDR1 SGHVS, CDR2 FNYEAQ. The CDR3 loop spans 14 amino acids. V lost 5 bases, J lost 1 base, and 1 base stayed unmatched. CDR3 region: CASSRTGSGNTIYF. In DNA form, the CDR3 reads TGTGCCAGCAGCCGGACAGGGTCTGGAAACACCATATATTTT.

The gene calls are TRBV2 and TRBJ1-1, with D perhaps matching TRBD1 (6 bases). CDR3 size: 12 residues. The V gene lost 8 bases and the J gene lost 4 bases, with 11 bases spanning the gap. Germline CDR1 SNHLY, CDR2 FYNNEI. The DNA for the CDR3 is TGTGCCAGCGTAGGGGGGGGCACTGAAGCTTTCTTT. Translation: CASVGGGTEAFF.

The CDR3 DNA sequence: TGTGCCAGCTCACCACAGGGGACTGAAGCTTTCTTT. Its protein is CASSPQGTEAFF. The J gene is TRBJ1-1, the V gene TRBV18, with D maybe TRBD1 (5 bases). The germline CDR1 and CDR2 sequences are KGHSH and LQKENI. V lost 1 base to trimming and J lost 5 bases, with 5 bases between them. There are 12 residues in the CDR3.

For this clone: At one end the junction does not follow the germline gene, possibly because of a read error. This chain connects TRBV19 to TRBJ2-1, with 7 positions matching TRBD2. Germline loops: CDR1 LNHDA, CDR2 SQIVND (reference sequence). The CDR3 runs 15 residues. This CDR3 is CASSRKRGLLDEQFF. The DNA of the CDR3 is TGTGCCAGCAGTAGAAAGCGGGGACTATTGGATGAGCAGTTCTTC.

J is TRBJ1-2 and V is TRBV6-5; the D gene is possibly TRBD1 (6 bases). V was trimmed by 0 bases and J by 7 bases, leaving 15 bases between them. Germline V gene data show CDR1 as MNHEY and CDR2 as SVGAGI. The CDR3 sequence is 15 residues long. Written as DNA, the CDR3 is TGTGCCAGCAGTTACTCAGGGGGAGTATTCCTTGGCTACACCTTC. It translates to CASSYSGGVFLGYTF.

The chain has TRBV5-5 and TRBJ2-5, with D unclear. CDR1 is SGHKS and CDR2 is YYEKEE in the germline V gene (reference sequence). CDR3 length: 15 residues. Trimming took 0 bases from V and 0 from J, leaving 9 bases between them. The CDR3 sequence: CASSLAVQYQETQYF. DNA for the CDR3: TGTGCCAGCAGCTTGGCGGTGCAGTACCAAGAGACCCAGTACTTC.

This chain links TRBV6-5 with TRBJ1-6, with 12 bases identical to TRBD1. Germline lookup yields CDR1 MNHEY and CDR2 SVGAGI. V trimming: 2 bases; J trimming: 6 bases; junction bases outside the gene matches: 2. The CDR3 has 16 residues. CDR3 amino acids: CASSYGTGGGNSPLHF. The DNA for the CDR3 is TGTGCCAGCAGTTACGGGACAGGGGGCGGTAATTCACCCCTCCACTTT.

The J gene is TRBJ1-3, the V gene TRBV5-1; 8 bases agree with TRBD1. Germline V gives CDR1 SGHRS, CDR2 YFSETQ. Trimming cost V 4 bases and J 2 bases; bases outside gene matches: 5. The CDR3 spans 15 residues. CDR3 coding DNA: TGCGCCAGCAGCCCGGACAGGGTTACTGGAAACACCATATATTTT. Protein sequence: CASSPDRVTGNTIYF.

The rearrangement links TRBV2 to TRBJ1-3; 9 nucleotides agree with TRBD1. The CDR3 is 15 amino acids. V dropped 8 bases and J dropped 4; count of bases not matched to a gene: 9. Germline CDR1 reads SNHLY; CDR2 reads FYNNEI. CDR3 coding DNA: TGTGCCAGCCGACTACAGGGGGCGCGCGGAAACACCATATATTTT. This sequence encodes CASRLQGARGNTIYF. Together with reference TRBV2 and TRBJ1-3, the CDR3 gives the full variable domain: EPEVTQTPSHQVTQMGQEVILRCVPISNHLYFYWYRQILGQKVEFLVSFYNNEISEKSEIFDDQFSVERPDGSNFTLKIRSTKLEDSAMYFCASRLQGARGNTIYFGEGSWLTVV.